These T cell receptor beta chains were read from a single sample in a study of T cells expressing NK-cell markers. TCRdb reprocessed the 5' RACE reads, keeping one entry per CDR3 protein, no DNA. The specimen's table records around 550,000 distinct CDR3 sequences. Material: blood T cells: a sorted CD56 or NKG2C T cell subset, CD4+ or CD8+ T cells, or bulk PBMC T cells (not recorded which). The receptors stem from a man younger than 30 in good health. The CDR3 runs from the conserved cysteine through the conserved F or W.

TRBV5-1	TRBJ1-2	CASSFGQGASNYGYTF
TRBV6-5	TRBJ2-7	CASSYSGRQSYEQYF
TRBV2	TRBJ1-1	CASTRQMNTEAFF
TRBV6-4	TRBJ1-1	CASSGTGGVTEAFF
TRBV7-9	TRBJ1-4	CASSQKPGANEKLFF
TRBV27	TRBJ1-2	CASWGPYGYTF
TRBV24-1	TRBJ2-2	CATSDLGQRAAGELFF
TRBV29-1	TRBJ2-2	CSLLENNGELFF
TRBV5-1	TRBJ1-1	CASSLEGQKNTEAFF
TRBV12-3/TRBV12-4	TRBJ2-2	CASRLIAGGDTGELFF
TRBV15	TRBJ2-1	CATSRVRESSYNEQFF
TRBV21-1	TRBJ1-1	CASQGKPLGDTEAFF
TRBV5-1	TRBJ2-3	CASSPVLEDTDTQYF
TRBV6-1	TRBJ1-1	CATTPSRVEAFF
TRBV5-1	TRBJ2-3	CASSPGTHSDTQYF
TRBV9	TRBJ1-1	CASSPRVAMNTEAFF
TRBV10-2	TRBJ2-1	CASSESARPGLAGFNEQFF
TRBV6-5	TRBJ1-5	CASSYLGGPDQPQHF
TRBV20-1	TRBJ2-7	CSASLLAGGPRSYEQYF
TRBV10-3	TRBJ2-1	CATGASLGGDEQFF
TRBV12-3/TRBV12-4	TRBJ2-1	CASSPAGYNEQFF
TRBV7-2	TRBJ2-5	CASSLDWRTQYF
TRBV7-8	TRBJ2-4	CASSLDSKNIQYF
TRBV20-1	TRBJ2-1	CSAQGTGGYHNEQFF
TRBV5-5	TRBJ2-5	CASSRNRQGPGETQYF
TRBV3-1	TRBJ2-2	CASSLRLTGGSTGELFF
TRBV29-1	TRBJ2-1	CSVDYDFEQFF
TRBV7-6	TRBJ2-7	CASSPTTGYYEQYF
TRBV11-2	TRBJ2-4	CASSLSPTSGFLPAKNIQYF
TRBV4-2	TRBJ2-1	CASSQGNGGDEQFF
TRBV12-3/TRBV12-4	TRBJ1-1	CASSLFPSRAVTEAFF
TRBV7-2	TRBJ2-7	CASAGRSYEQYF
TRBV28	TRBJ2-5	CASIGTAKETQYF
TRBV20-1	TRBJ2-7	CSAIIWKSYEQYF
TRBV10-3	TRBJ2-7	CAISPDRGRSYEQYF
TRBV10-3	TRBJ2-7	CAISESRDLYF
TRBV20-1	TRBJ2-7	CSARDPRGPDLWEQYF
TRBV13	TRBJ2-4	CASSQLTVPGGAKNIQYF
TRBV6-5	TRBJ2-2	CASTYGGELFF
TRBV4-2	TRBJ2-5	CASSQVGGTPQETQYF
TRBV10-3	TRBJ2-2	CAISEPNDIRDYYTGELFF
TRBV5-1	TRBJ2-5	CASSLAGTGGPDQETQYF
TRBV11-2	TRBJ2-5	CASSLGTGLRETQYF
TRBV24-1	TRBJ1-1	CATSDRSSGGTEAFF
TRBV12-3/TRBV12-4	TRBJ2-2	CASSFNGWTGELFF
TRBV27	TRBJ1-5	CASSPQGVGQPQHF
TRBV6-5	TRBJ1-1	CASSYSTWNTEAFF
TRBV15	TRBJ1-5	CATSRTDNQPQHF
TRBV11-2	TRBJ2-1	CASSQLAGDREQFF
TRBV12-3/TRBV12-4	TRBJ1-1	CASSGSGAVTEAFF
TRBV4-2	TRBJ2-2	CASSQGDQTNTGELFF
TRBV4-3	TRBJ2-1	CASSQGLAGGHNEQFF
TRBV12-3/TRBV12-4	TRBJ2-1	CASRGGGKQFF
TRBV28	TRBJ2-7	CASSFRLAELNYEQYF
TRBV7-2	TRBJ2-1	CASSLDFGGPEQFF
TRBV7-8	TRBJ2-1	CASSLMGTSGVHEQFF
TRBV15	TRBJ1-2	CATHSVGRIGYTF
TRBV6-1	TRBJ2-7	CASTYSASGKYEQYF